The 17 T cell receptor beta chains presented below share a single source sample, sequenced in a study of chemoradiotherapy in HPV16-positive cancers. Here immunoSEQ multiplex PCR was the method, and the copy in TCRdb shows in-frame clones only, minus some. The sample holds roughly 6,800 clones, about 64% seen once. The source material was tumor tissue, sampled from a patient who underwent chemoradiotherapy. All receptors come from a human donor with HPV-associated anogenital cancer.

The chain employs TRBV5-6 and TRBJ2-5; 7 bases are a match to TRBD1. Trimming removed 4 bases from V and 5 bases from J; junction bases left unmatched: 5. The V gene's germline CDR1 is SGHDT and CDR2 YYEEEE. The CDR3 contains 13 residues. CDR3 loop: CASSGGQWETQYF. The CDR3 DNA is TGTGCCAGCAGCGGGGGACAGTGGGAGACCCAGTACTTC. Based on the CDR3 plus reference TRBV5-6 and TRBJ2-5, the full variable domain is DAGVTQSPTHLIKTRGQQVTLRCSPKSGHDTVSWYQQALGQGPQFIFQYYEEEERQRGNFPDRFSGHQFPNYSSELNVNALLLGDSALYLCASSGGQWETQYFGPGTRLLVL.

The chain has TRBV2 and TRBJ2-1, with D perhaps TRBD1 (6 bases). Deletions cut 4 bases from V and 3 bases from J, with 7 bases between. This CDR3 is 13 amino acids long. Germline V gene sequence: CDR1 SNHLY, CDR2 FYNNEI. CDR3: CASSGDNYNEQFF. The CDR3 coding sequence is TGTGCCAGCAGTGGGGACAACTACAATGAGCAGTTCTTC.

This clone occurred a few times. The chain joins TRBV5-1 to TRBJ2-3; D possibly corresponds to TRBD1 (6 bases). Between the trimmed V and J ends, which lost 7 bases and 0 bases, there was a span of 9 bases. Germline V gene sequence: CDR1 SGHRS, CDR2 YFSETQ. The CDR3 is 13 amino acids. CDR3 amino acids: CASCTGSTDTQYF. The CDR3 region has the DNA TGCGCCAGCTGTACAGGGAGCACAGATACGCAGTATTTT.

The V call is TRBV25-1, the J call TRBJ1-2; TRBD1 might be the D (5 bases). Germline V gives CDR1 MGHDK, CDR2 SYGVNS. This CDR3 is built from 13 residues. V was cut by 7 bases and J by 7 bases, with 16 bases left in between. In DNA, the CDR3 is TGTGCCAGCAAGGGGCCGGGAGGAGGTGGCTACACCTTC. Translation: CASKGPGGGGYTF.

The chain has TRBV11-3 and TRBJ2-2, with D hard to call. From germline, CDR1 is SGHNT and CDR2 YENEEA. V lost 3 bases and J lost 6, with 8 bases in between. This CDR3 is built from 13 residues. The CDR3 nucleotides are TGTGCCAGCAGCTTCCGTTTATCCGGGGAGCTGTTTTTT. It encodes CASSFRLSGELFF.

This clone was recorded a few times. The genes are TRBV10-2 and TRBJ2-3; D is possibly TRBD2 (6 bases). Germline CDR1 WSHSY, CDR2 SAAADI. The CDR3 covers 15 residues. V dropped 8 bases and J dropped 0 bases, with 15 bases sitting between them. CDR3 bases: TGCGCCAGCGCCTCTACTAGCCCCAGCACAGATACGCAGTATTTT. Protein product: CASASTSPSTDTQYF.

The chain joins TRBV2 to TRBJ1-2; D may be TRBD1 (5 bases). Germline V gene data show CDR1 as SNHLY and CDR2 as FYNNEI. V gave up 2 bases and J gave up 4 bases, with 11 bases separating them. The CDR3 is made up of 14 amino acids. The CDR3 loop is CASSEKWGSYGYTF. DNA of the CDR3: TGTGCCAGCAGTGAAAAATGGGGCAGCTATGGCTACACCTTC. Based on the CDR3 plus reference TRBV2 and TRBJ1-2, the full variable domain is EPEVTQTPSHQVTQMGQEVILRCVPISNHLYFYWYRQILGQKVEFLVSFYNNEISEKSEIFDDQFSVERPDGSNFTLKIRSTKLEDSAMYFCASSEKWGSYGYTFGSGTRLTVV.

This clone occurred a few times. It is likely a read error, because the conserved phenylalanine at the end of the CDR3 is missing. The limits of the CDR3 on the DNA are not certain, so only TCRdb's listed CDR3 is given. The gene calls are TRBV2 and TRBJ1-2. Germline loops: CDR1 SNHLY, CDR2 FYNNEI. The CDR3 length is 10 residues, termini included. The CDR3 spells CAVSGWAGLI.

CDR3 nucleotide sequence: TGCGCCAGCAGCTCGGGACTAGCGCGTTACGAGCAGTACTTC. Translating it yields CASSSGLARYEQYF. The V gene is TRBV5-1, the J gene TRBJ2-7, with TRBD2 matching over 10 bases. The germline V gene has CDR1 SGHRS and CDR2 YFSETQ. The J segment lost 4 bases and the V segment lost 3 bases, leaving 4 bases of the junction unmatched. This CDR3 is 14 amino acids long.

The chain uses TRBV9 and TRBJ2-6, with no clear D. This CDR3 has 18 amino acids. CDR1 is SGDLS and CDR2 is YYNGEE in the germline V gene. With 6 bases removed from V and 4 bases from J, the gap between germline ends came to 23 bases. CDR3 in amino acids: CASNFSSPEGLGANVLTF. DNA of the CDR3: TGTGCCAGCAACTTCTCAAGTCCGGAAGGTCTAGGGGCCAACGTCCTGACTTTC.

The DNA for the CDR3 is TGTGCCAGCAGCCCGGTACTTGCGGGGGGGCCATACAATGAGCAGTTCTTC. Translated, it gives CASSPVLAGGPYNEQFF. V is TRBV13 and J is TRBJ2-1; the match to TRBD2 covers 9 bases. Germline assignment: CDR1 PRHDT and CDR2 FYEKMQ (reference sequence). This CDR3 has 17 residues. V was pared by 5 bases and J by 4 bases, with 12 bases of the junction left unmatched.

This clone came up a few times. The chain links TRBV6-5 to TRBJ1-2; 7 bases line up with TRBD1. CDR1 MNHEY and CDR2 SVGAGI come from the germline V gene. Germline trimming cut 5 bases from V and 2 bases from J; bases unmatched to any gene: 5. The CDR3 is made up of 14 amino acids. CDR3 protein: CASSPDRWNYGYTF. Here the CDR3 DNA reads TGTGCCAGCAGTCCGGACAGGTGGAACTATGGCTACACCTTC.

This clone came up a few times. J is TRBJ2-2 and V is TRBV27; TRBD1 matches at 8 bases. Looked up from germline, CDR1 is MNHEY and CDR2 is SMNVEV (reference sequence). The junction had 8 bases not matched to a gene; V was cut back by 2 bases and J by 9 bases. The CDR3 contains 15 residues. Written as DNA, the CDR3 is TGTGCCAGCAGTTTACTCCTCAGGGGGCGCAGGGAGCTGTTTTTT. Its translation: CASSLLLRGRRELFF.

The chain has TRBV28 and TRBJ1-2, with TRBD1 matching 7 bases. The V and J ends lost 8 bases and 3 bases, in that order; junction bases with no gene match: 3. CDR1 is MDHEN and CDR2 is SYDVKM in the germline V gene. The CDR3 length is 12 residues. The CDR3 here is CASWDRDYGYTF. The CDR3 nucleotides are TGTGCCAGCTGGGACAGAGACTATGGCTACACCTTC.

This chain connects TRBV6-5 to TRBJ2-7; D call uncertain. The CDR3 runs to 14 residues. V lost 10 bases and J lost 0, with 16 bases in between. Germline CDR1 is MNHEY and CDR2 is SVGAGI. The CDR3 spells CATSQRRSSYEQYF. As DNA, the CDR3 is TGTGCCACCTCGCAGAGAAGGAGCTCCTACGAGCAGTACTTC.

The chain links TRBV11-2 to TRBJ2-7; weak D call: TRBD2 (6 bases). The CDR3 is 14 amino acids. Trimming took off 5 bases at V and 3 bases at J, with 14 bases between the two ends. Per germline, CDR1 SGHAT and CDR2 FQNNGV. The CDR3 reads CASSRAGNRYEQYF. The DNA of the CDR3 is TGTGCCAGCAGCCGGGCGGGGAACCGCTACGAGCAGTACTTC.

The chain recombines TRBV6-1 with TRBJ2-7; a possible D gene is TRBD1 (6 bases). V lost 4 bases, J lost 5 bases, and 18 bases lay in between. This CDR3 spans 15 amino acids. Germline V gives CDR1 MNHNS, CDR2 SASEGT. The CDR3 region has the DNA TGTGCCAGCAGTGTCCGACCTCAGGGGACCCACGAGCAGTACTTC. As protein: CASSVRPQGTHEQYF.